This note documents a single TCR beta chain sequence. Its specific antigen is unknown. Nothing much larger sits one base from this clone, and base qualities are not available. This specimen comes from a study of T-cell reconstitution after alpha-beta-depleted transplantation in children listed by TCRdb under 2016. As for the study more broadly: T-cell immune reconstitution after TCRalphabeta/CD19-depleted allogeneic hematopoietic cell transplantation in children was quantitatively tracked in the study by means of TCR repertoire profiling.

Receptor libraries were prepared by PCR. These reads were obtained on an Illumina HiSeq 2500. Molecular barcoding was employed in the preparation of TCR libraries, with unique molecular identifiers being used to normalize TCRbeta repertoire quantification. In-frame beta chains were kept once TCRdb had trimmed the public reads at Q25 with fastp and called clones with MiXCR. When rows share a CDR3 protein, they turn into one entry using the most common DNA and genes. The sample profile shows hundreds of thousands of distinct CDR3 sequences; approximately 16% of them were found once. The biggest ten clones account for 3% to 3.5% of the sample. V is cut back by 4 bases and J by 6 bases, with 5 bases in the junction unmatched. CDR1 and CDR2 are read off the germline V gene as SGHRS and YFSETQ. The CDR3 sequence holds 14 residues, the cysteine and phenylalanine included. The read is trimmed to its CDR3 DNA, 42 bases read in frame from base 1.

This receptor was taken from a human donor who donated a stem cell graft to a child with acute lymphoblastic leukemia. The chain links TRBV5-1 with TRBJ2-7; 12 central nucleotides agree with TRBD1. Sequenced material: PBMCs from the stem cell graft donor, taken from the stem cell graft. The sequence in DNA is TGCGCCAGCAGCAGCCGGGACAGGGGGCGCGAGCAGTACTTC. Protein translation: CASSSRDRGREQYF.